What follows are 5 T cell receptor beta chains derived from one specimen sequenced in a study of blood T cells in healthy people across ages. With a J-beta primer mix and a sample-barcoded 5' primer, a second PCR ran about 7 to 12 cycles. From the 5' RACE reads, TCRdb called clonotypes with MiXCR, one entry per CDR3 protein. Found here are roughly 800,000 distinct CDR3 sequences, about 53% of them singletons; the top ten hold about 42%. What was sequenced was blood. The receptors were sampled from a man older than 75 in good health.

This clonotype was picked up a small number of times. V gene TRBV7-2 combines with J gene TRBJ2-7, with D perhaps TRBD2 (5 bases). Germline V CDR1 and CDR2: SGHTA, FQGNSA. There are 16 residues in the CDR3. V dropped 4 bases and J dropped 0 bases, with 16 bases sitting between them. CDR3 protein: CASSSGLPGPSYEQYF. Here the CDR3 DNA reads TGTGCCAGCAGCTCCGGACTCCCCGGTCCCTCCTACGAGCAGTACTTC. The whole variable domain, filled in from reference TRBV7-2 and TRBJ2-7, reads GAGVSQSPSNKVTEKGKDVELRCDPISGHTALYWYRQSLGQGLEFLIYFQGNSAPDKSGLPSDRFSAERTGGSVSTLTIQRTQQEDSAVYLCASSSGLPGPSYEQYFGPGTRLTVT.

The CDR3 here is CATSDKRTSYDNEQFF. In nucleotides, the CDR3 is TGTGCCACCAGTGATAAGCGGACTAGCTACGACAATGAGCAGTTCTTC. This chain joins TRBV24-1 and TRBJ2-1; TRBD2 agrees at 8 bases. The CDR3 consists of 16 residues. With 3 bases clipped from V and 5 bases from J, the junction kept 8 bases outside the gene matches. Germline loops: CDR1 KGHDR, CDR2 SFDVKD.

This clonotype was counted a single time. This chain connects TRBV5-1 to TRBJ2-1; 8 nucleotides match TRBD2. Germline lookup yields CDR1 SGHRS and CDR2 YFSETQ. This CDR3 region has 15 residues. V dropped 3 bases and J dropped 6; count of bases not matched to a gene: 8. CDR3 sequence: CASSSGGGSVNEQFF. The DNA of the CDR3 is TGCGCCAGCAGCTCGGGCGGGGGGTCGGTCAATGAGCAGTTCTTC.

DNA for the CDR3: TGCGCCAGCAGCTACAGGGACCCCACAGATACGCAGTATTTT. The encoded protein is CASSYRDPTDTQYF. The genes are TRBV5-1 and TRBJ2-3; tentatively, D is TRBD1 (6 bases). Germline CDR1 is SGHRS and CDR2 is YFSETQ. The V and J ends lost 3 bases and 2 bases respectively, with 10 bases between them. This CDR3 has 14 residues.

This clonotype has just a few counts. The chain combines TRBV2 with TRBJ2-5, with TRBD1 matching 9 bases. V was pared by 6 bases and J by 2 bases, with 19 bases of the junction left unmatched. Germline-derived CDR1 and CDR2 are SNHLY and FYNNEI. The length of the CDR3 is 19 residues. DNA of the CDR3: TGTGCCAGCAGCGGTGGTCGGGGGACAGGGTTCTACTTACAAGAGACCCAGTACTTC. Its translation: CASSGGRGTGFYLQETQYF.